Reported below is one T cell receptor (beta chain). The antigen is unknown. Profiling relied on immunoSEQ multiplex PCR, and the TCRdb table lists in-frame clones only, not all of them. The repertoire includes roughly 120,000 clones, 85% to 95% of them detected once, and approximately 3.1% sits in the top ten. V lost 8 bases, J lost 0 bases, and 8 bases lay in between. Germline V gives CDR1 MNHEY, CDR2 SVGAGI. The CDR3 is made up of 13 amino acids. This entry is derived from a study of T cell responses to AZD1222 COVID-19 vaccine. Broader study findings: Clonal diversity was possibly underestimated, and white British individuals and females predominated among donors. Two AZD1222 administrations were followed by greater Spike-specific TCR breadth and depth. Reports indicate that nearly half of spike-specific TCRs are directed at unmutated variant regions. Baseline seropositivity characterized only a handful of AZD1222 recipients.

The rearrangement joins TRBV6-5 to TRBJ2-4, with D unresolved. This receptor was identified in an adult in good health. The sequencing used peripheral blood, collected on day 0 of AZD1222 vaccination. The CDR3: CASWHLAKNIQYF. CDR3 nucleotides: TGTGCCAGCTGGCACCTAGCCAAAAACATTCAGTACTTC.